This TCR beta chain was sequenced in a study of T cells in Graves' hyperthyroidism and ophthalmopathy. Amplification yielded TCR beta CDR3 regions, with RNA transcripts as the source. The study used the HTBI primer set for a first-round RT-PCR of the TCR CDR3. TCRdb re-analysed the multiplex PCR reads in MiXCR, keeping a single row per CDR3 protein. The sample lists a few hundred thousand distinct CDR3 sequences, around 15% occurring once. Study-wide results and limits: Most thyroid clonotypes expanded above 0.001 appeared in blood too.

There are 14 residues in the CDR3. Trimming removed 6 bases from V and 2 bases from J; junction bases left unmatched: 8. Looked up from germline, CDR1 is DFQATT and CDR2 is SNEGSKA (reference sequence). This clonotype was recorded many times. Its antigen is unknown. Stable Graves' hyperthyroidism meant no ophthalmopathy progression within 18 months. The TCR sequence derives from a woman aged 40-49 years with Graves' hyperthyroidism. Specimen: blood. The chain has TRBV20-1 and TRBJ2-5, with 8 bases matching TRBD2. In DNA form, the CDR3 reads TGCAGTGCCCGGAATGGACTAGCTCAAGAGACCCAGTACTTC. Amino acid sequence: CSARNGLAQETQYF.